This record concerns one T cell receptor beta chain sequence. The sample belongs to a study of OX40 agonist ivuxolimab in advanced cancers. Overall study: Treatment received earlier with anti-PD-1, anti-PD-L1 or anti-CTLA-4 agents was allowed, and over 35% had some.

V dropped 6 bases and J dropped 4; count of bases not matched to a gene: 12. Looked up from germline, CDR1 is SGHAT and CDR2 is FQNNGV. CDR3 length: 15 residues. Profiled with immunoSEQ multiplex PCR; TCRdb holds only in-frame clones, not every one. The sample includes over 5,500 clones, about 85% of them seen just once. The V call is TRBV11-2, the J call TRBJ2-7; TRBD1 agrees at 7 bases. The sample in question was CD4+ or CD8+ T cells sorted from blood, obtained in a trial of the OX40 agonist ivuxolimab. This clonotype was obtained from an adult with an advanced solid tumor such as melanoma, head and neck, liver or kidney cancer. This CDR3 reads CASRVGGRAEYEQYF. CDR3 nucleotide sequence: TGTGCCAGCAGAGTAGGGGGCAGGGCGGAATACGAGCAGTACTTC.